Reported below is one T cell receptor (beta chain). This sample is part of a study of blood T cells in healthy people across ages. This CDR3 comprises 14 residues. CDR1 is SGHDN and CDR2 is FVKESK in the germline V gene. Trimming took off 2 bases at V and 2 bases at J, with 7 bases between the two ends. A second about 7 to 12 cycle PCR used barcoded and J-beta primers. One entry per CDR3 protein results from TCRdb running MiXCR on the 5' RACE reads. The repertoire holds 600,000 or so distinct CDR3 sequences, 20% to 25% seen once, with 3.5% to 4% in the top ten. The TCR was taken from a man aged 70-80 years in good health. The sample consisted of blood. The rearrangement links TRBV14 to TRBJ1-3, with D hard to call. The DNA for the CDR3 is TGTGCCAGCAGCCAACAAAGGGCTGGAAACACCATATATTTT. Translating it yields CASSQQRAGNTIYF.